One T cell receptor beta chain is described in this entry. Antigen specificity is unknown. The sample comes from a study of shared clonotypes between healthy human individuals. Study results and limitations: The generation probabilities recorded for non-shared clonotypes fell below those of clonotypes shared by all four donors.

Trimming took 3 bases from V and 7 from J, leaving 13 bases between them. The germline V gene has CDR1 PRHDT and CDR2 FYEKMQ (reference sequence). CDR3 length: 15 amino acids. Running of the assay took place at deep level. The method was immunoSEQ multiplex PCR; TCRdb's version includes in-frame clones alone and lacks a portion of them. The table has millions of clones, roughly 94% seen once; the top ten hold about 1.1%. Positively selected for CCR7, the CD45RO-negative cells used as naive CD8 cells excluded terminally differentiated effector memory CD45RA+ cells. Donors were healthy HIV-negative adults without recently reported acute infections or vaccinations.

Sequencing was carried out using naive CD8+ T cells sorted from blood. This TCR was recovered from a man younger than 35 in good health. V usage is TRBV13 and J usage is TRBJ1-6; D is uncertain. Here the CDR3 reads CASSFGTEENSPLHF. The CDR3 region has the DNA TGTGCCAGCAGCTTTGGCACAGAGGAGAATTCACCCCTCCACTTT.